One and the same sample provided the 7 T cell receptor beta chains below, sequenced in a study of blood T cell repertoires in COVID-19. Method: immunoSEQ multiplex PCR; TCRdb's copy keeps in-frame clones and lacks some. Among around 70,000 clones listed, about four fifths were seen once. Sample: peripheral blood. All receptors derive from a man aged 70-80 years with acute or convalescent COVID-19.

The rearrangement links TRBV28 to TRBJ2-1; TRBD2 agrees at 7 bases. The ends lost 7 bases at V and 0 bases at J; junction bases unmatched: 18. Germline lookup yields CDR1 MDHEN and CDR2 SYDVKM. This CDR3 has 19 amino acids. CDR3 in DNA: TGTGCCAGCACCAGCGGGACCGAGGAAGCGGGCCTCTCCTACAATGAGCAGTTCTTC. It specifies CASTSGTEEAGLSYNEQFF.

The rearrangement uses TRBV24-1 and TRBJ2-1, with 7 bases matching TRBD2. With 3 bases clipped from V and 12 bases from J, the junction kept 10 bases outside the gene matches. The length of the CDR3 is 14 residues. Germline-derived CDR1 and CDR2 are KGHDR and SFDVKD. CDR3 sequence: CATSDRGGPSGQFF. The CDR3, as DNA: TGTGCCACCAGTGATAGGGGCGGGCCTAGCGGGCAGTTCTTC.

The chain uses TRBV28 and TRBJ2-3, with 11 positions matching TRBD1. The junction had 9 bases not matched to a gene; V was cut back by 6 bases and J by 4 bases. CDR3 size: 16 residues. Per germline, CDR1 MDHEN and CDR2 SYDVKM. The DNA for the CDR3 is TGTGCCAGCAGACACCAACCGGGACAGGGGGCAGATACGCAGTATTTT. Protein product: CASRHQPGQGADTQYF. Looking up the rest from reference TRBV28 and TRBJ2-3 gives the full variable domain: DVKVTQSSRYLVKRTGEKVFLECVQDMDHENMFWYRQDPGLGLRLIYFSYDVKMKEKGDIPEGYSVSREKKERFSLILESASTNQTSMYLCASRHQPGQGADTQYFGPGTRLTVL.

V gene TRBV18 combines with J gene TRBJ2-2; D remains unclear. The CDR3 sequence is 14 residues long. The germline CDR1 and CDR2 sequences are KGHSH and LQKENI. Trimming took off 1 base at V and 3 bases at J, with 6 bases between the two ends. CDR3 sequence reads: CASSPLGDTGELFF. The DNA of the CDR3 is TGTGCCAGCTCACCACTAGGAGACACCGGGGAGCTGTTTTTT.

CDR3: CASSLPGSPNQPQHF. The DNA for the CDR3 is TGTGCCAGTAGCCTACCCGGGTCGCCTAATCAGCCCCAGCATTTT. The chain recombines TRBV19 with TRBJ1-5; D is undetermined. The CDR3 has 15 amino acids. V lost 6 bases to trimming and J lost 4 bases, with 16 bases between them. In germline, CDR1 is LNHDA, CDR2 SQIVND (reference sequence).

The rearrangement joins TRBV27 to TRBJ2-7; a weak D match, TRBD2 (6 bases). Germline CDR1 reads MNHEY; CDR2 reads SMNVEV (reference sequence). The length of the CDR3 is 14 residues. V lost 1 base and J lost 5, with 12 bases in between. DNA for the CDR3: TGTGCCAGCAGTTTATGGGCGGGGAACAACGAGCAGTACTTC. Amino acid sequence: CASSLWAGNNEQYF.

To note about this clone: This may stem from a read error, because a much larger clone lies one nucleotide away. This chain joins TRBV11-2 and TRBJ2-1, with D unclear. The V gene lost 5 bases and the J gene lost 4 bases, with 3 bases spanning the gap. The germline CDR1 and CDR2 sequences are SGHAT and FQNNGV. CDR3 size: 11 residues. CDR3 protein: CASSPYNEQFF. In nucleotides, the CDR3 is TGTGCCAGCAGCCCATACAATGAGCAGTTCTTC.